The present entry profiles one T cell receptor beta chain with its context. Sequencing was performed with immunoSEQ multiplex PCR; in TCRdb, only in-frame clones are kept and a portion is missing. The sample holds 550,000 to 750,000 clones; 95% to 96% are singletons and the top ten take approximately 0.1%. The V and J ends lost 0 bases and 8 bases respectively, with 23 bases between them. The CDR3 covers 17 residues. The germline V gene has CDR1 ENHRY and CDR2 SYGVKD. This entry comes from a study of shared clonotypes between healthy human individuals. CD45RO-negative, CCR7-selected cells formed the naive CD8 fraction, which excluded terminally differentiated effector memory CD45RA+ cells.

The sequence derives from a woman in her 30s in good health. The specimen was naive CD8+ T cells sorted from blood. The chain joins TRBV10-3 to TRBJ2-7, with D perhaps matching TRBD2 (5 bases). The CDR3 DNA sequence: TGTGCCATCAGTGAGTCGCCCGACGGCTTCCCACCGGGGAAGCAGTACTTC. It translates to CAISESPDGFPPGKQYF.